This T cell receptor beta chain was obtained from a study of blood T cell repertoires in COVID-19. Study in general: From the United States, Italy and Spain came samples of acute and convalescent COVID-19. PBMCs, B-cell-depleted T cells, or T cells provided the cDNA or gDNA that made up the material.

Original methodology: The authors estimated nucleated cell counts from reference gene primer amplification. Data came from immunoSEQ multiplex PCR; TCRdb stores just in-frame clones and leaves some out. V and J calls and clone size come straight from that table; D and trimming were deduced from the DNA. Of roughly 190,000 clones listed, about 88% were seen once; the top ten hold about 6.5%. V lost 4 bases and J 3 bases, leaving 10 bases between the germline ends. The CDR3 spans 13 residues. Germline values: CDR1 MGHRA, CDR2 YSYEKL. This TCR was sampled from a woman at least 80 years old in a cohort sampled during active or convalescent COVID-19. Material for sequencing was peripheral blood. The chain joins TRBV4-1 to TRBJ2-7; no firm D call. The CDR3 DNA reads TGCGCCAGCAGCCTTGGGCCCAACTACGAGCAGTACTTC. Translating it yields CASSLGPNYEQYF.